Included here is one T cell receptor beta chain sequence, with context. These data belong to a study of OX40 agonist ivuxolimab in advanced cancers. The protocol was immunoSEQ multiplex PCR, while the TCRdb copy is restricted to in-frame clones and leaves out a portion. The sample yields 60,000 to 70,000 clones, 65% to 90% seen once. CDR3 length: 14 amino acids. Per germline, CDR1 SGHRS and CDR2 YFSETQ. V dropped 4 bases and J dropped 1 base, with 12 bases sitting between them. The chain carries TRBV5-1 and TRBJ2-7; no firm D call. This clonotype was obtained from an adult with an advanced solid tumor such as melanoma, head and neck, liver or kidney cancer. Sequenced here: CD4+ or CD8+ T cells sorted from blood, sampled in a trial of the OX40 agonist ivuxolimab. CDR3 bases: TGCGCCAGCAGCCTTAGCTTCTCGTCCTACGAGCAGTACTTC. Translating gives CASSLSFSSYEQYF.